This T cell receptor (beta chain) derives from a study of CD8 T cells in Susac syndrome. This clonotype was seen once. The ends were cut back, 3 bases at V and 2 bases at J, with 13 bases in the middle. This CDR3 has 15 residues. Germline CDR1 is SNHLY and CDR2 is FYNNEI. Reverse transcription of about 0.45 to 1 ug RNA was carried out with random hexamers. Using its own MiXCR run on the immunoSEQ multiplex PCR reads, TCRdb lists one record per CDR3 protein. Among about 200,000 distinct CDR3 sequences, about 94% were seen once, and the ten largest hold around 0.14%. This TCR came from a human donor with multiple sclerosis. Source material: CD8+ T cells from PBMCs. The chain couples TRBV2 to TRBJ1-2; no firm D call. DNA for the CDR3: TGTGCCAGCAGTGATAGCGGTCGGTGGAACTATGGCTACACCTTC. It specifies CASSDSGRWNYGYTF.